This T cell receptor beta chain was captured in a study of blood T cell repertoires in COVID-19. Study context: Nucleic acid was either cDNA or gDNA, and it came from T cells, B-cell-depleted T cells, or PBMCs.

This clone was seen a handful of times. As handled by the study authors: Nucleated cell number was recorded as an estimate derived from reference gene primer amplification. Using immunoSEQ multiplex PCR, the repertoire was profiled, and TCRdb retains in-frame clones only, with some absent. V and J calls and clone size are those listed in that table; D and trimming were worked out from the DNA. This repertoire shows 330,000 or so clones, about 87% found once; its top ten account for 9.9%. This CDR3 is built from 18 residues. J gave up 5 bases and V 1 base, and 11 bases lay outside the gene matches. The germline CDR1 and CDR2 sequences are SEHNR and FQNEAQ (reference sequence).

This TCR came from a young man with COVID-19, enrolled during active disease. The chain couples TRBV7-9 to TRBJ2-1; the match to TRBD2 covers 10 bases. The sequencing input was peripheral blood. The CDR3 DNA follows: TGTGCCAGCAGCTTAGGGTGGGGACAACTAGCGGGAAACAATGAGCAGTTCTTC. Amino acids: CASSLGWGQLAGNNEQFF.